The clone carrying this T cell receptor (beta chain) was seen once. Its matching antigen is unknown. The source of the sample is a study of identical twins. Notes on the study in general: Fewer insertions marked abundant cord blood beta clonotypes; young adult naive trended weakly, memory not at all. Excess sharing between twins was weaker in beta out-of-frame sequences.

Template switching, a step in the protocol, added a universal primer site, and cDNA carried unique molecular identifiers. TCRdb re-called the 5' RACE reads with MiXCR, one entry per CDR3 protein. The sample lists approximately 630,000 distinct CDR3 sequences; around 7.4% were seen once. The germline gives CDR1 SGHVS, CDR2 FQNEAQ. This CDR3 has 11 amino acids. The V and J ends lost 9 bases and 6 bases respectively, with 11 bases between them. These sequences were also reported in another study, on yellow fever vaccine responses in identical twins.

This TCR came from a young woman in good health. The chain has TRBV7-8 and TRBJ1-1, with D tentatively TRBD1 (6 bases). The sequenced sample consisted of PBMCs. The CDR3 sequence: CASRRGAEAFF. The CDR3 nucleotides are TGTGCCAGTAGAAGGGGGGCTGAAGCTTTCTTT.